The rows below give T cell receptor beta chains drawn from one sample of a study of blood T cell repertoires in COVID-19. The repertoire was sequenced with immunoSEQ multiplex PCR; TCRdb's copy has only in-frame clones and lacks some. The sample has about 160,000 clones, 65% to 85% seen once. What was sequenced was PBMCs or T cells enriched from blood (not recorded which). All receptors derive from a woman in her thirties or forties with acute COVID-19. Each CDR3 is given with its conserved first and last residue. The D gene is left open where the match is weak. A clone size is listed for some rows: how often the clone was seen (once, few, many), or a class if it is expanded.

TRBJ2-1	NA	many	TRBV4-2	CASSQETYNEQFF	TGTGCCAGCAGCCAAGAGACTTACAATGAGCAGTTCTTC
TRBJ2-1	NA	NA	TRBV5-1	CASSVDSSYNEQFF	TGCGCCAGCAGCGTGGACTCCTCCTACAATGAGCAGTTCTTC
TRBJ2-1	TRBD2	NA	TRBV27	CASSSPRREGRNEQFF	TGTGCCAGCAGTTCCCCCAGGCGGGAGGGCCGGAATGAGCAGTTCTTC
TRBJ2-1	TRBD2	NA	TRBV12-5	CASGSGPRTRRRNEQFF	TGTGCTAGTGGTTCGGGACCCCGGACTAGACGACGCAATGAGCAGTTCTTC
TRBJ2-1	NA	once	TRBV3-1/TRBV3-2	CASSRGVSGTYNEQFF	TGTGCCAGCAGCCGAGGAGTTAGCGGAACCTACAATGAGCAGTTCTTC
TRBJ2-3	NA	NA	TRBV4-1	CASSQVGSQANTDTQYF	TGCGCCAGCAGCCAAGTGGGGTCACAGGCAAACACAGATACGCAGTATTTT
TRBJ2-1	TRBD2	NA	TRBV25-1	CASSDLTGGTNNEQFF	TGTGCCAGCAGTGATCTAACTGGGGGGACTAACAATGAGCAGTTCTTC
TRBJ2-3	NA	NA	TRBV7-3	CASSTRSQVGGERDTQYF	TGTGCCAGCAGCACCCGAAGTCAAGTAGGGGGAGAGAGAGATACGCAGTATTTT
TRBJ1-1	NA	NA	TRBV19	CASSTGQFTEAFF	TGTGCCAGTAGTACCGGACAGTTCACTGAAGCTTTCTTT
TRBJ1-1	TRBD1	NA	TRBV5-1	CASSLDRGNGEAFF	TGCGCCAGCAGCTTGGACAGGGGAAATGGTGAAGCTTTCTTT
TRBJ1-1	TRBD1	NA	TRBV2	CASSWDRGNTEAFF	TGTGCCAGCAGTTGGGACAGGGGGAACACTGAAGCTTTCTTT
TRBJ2-2	TRBD2	NA	TRBV7-2	CASSQGGASGYTGELFF	TGTGCCAGCAGCCAAGGAGGGGCTAGCGGTTACACCGGGGAGCTGTTTTTT
TRBJ1-1	NA	NA	TRBV6-5	CASSPSRGLEAFF	TGTGCCAGCAGCCCGTCCCGCGGGCTTGAAGCTTTCTTT